The 29 T cell receptor beta chains given below trace back to one sample, sequenced in a study of blood T cell repertoires in COVID-19. The assay was immunoSEQ multiplex PCR, and TCRdb's table has in-frame clones only and misses some. The table records about 49,000 clones, about four fifths of them present only once. Sample: peripheral blood. Receptors were obtained from a woman aged 80 or over with COVID-19, enrolled during active disease.

This clone has only one observation. J is TRBJ2-1 and V is TRBV5-6; TRBD2 matches at 11 bases. This CDR3 has 15 residues. Germline CDR1 is SGHDT and CDR2 is YYEEEE. After removal of 2 bases from V and 9 bases from J, the junction contained 7 bases not matched to a gene. Here the CDR3 DNA reads TGTGCCAGCAGCTTCATAGCGGGAGGGCCCAGTGAGCAGTTCTTC. As protein: CASSFIAGGPSEQFF.

The V call is TRBV10-1, the J call TRBJ2-3; TRBD2 matches 9 bases. J lost 5 bases, V lost 7 bases, and 7 bases had no gene match. From germline, CDR1 is WNHNN and CDR2 SYGVQD (reference sequence). CDR3 length equals 14 residues. The CDR3 loop reads CASMAGGPEDTQYF. The DNA of the CDR3 is TGCGCCAGCATGGCGGGAGGGCCGGAAGATACGCAGTATTTT.

The chain joins TRBV6-5 to TRBJ1-1, with D possibly being TRBD1 (6 bases). The V and J ends lost 2 bases and 5 bases respectively, with 9 bases between them. The CDR3 is made up of 13 amino acids. Germline loops: CDR1 MNHEY, CDR2 SVGAGI. CDR3 region: CASSYGQTTEAFF. CDR3 DNA sequence: TGTGCCAGCAGTTACGGACAGACAACTGAAGCTTTCTTT.

This chain uses TRBV19 with TRBJ2-7; 8 bases fit TRBD1. From germline, CDR1 is LNHDA and CDR2 SQIVND (reference sequence). The CDR3 is 16 residues long. Unmatched junction bases numbered 9, after V lost 5 bases and J lost 0 bases. The chain's CDR3 is CASSRSGTGGSYEQYF. DNA of the CDR3: TGTGCCAGTAGTCGGTCCGGGACAGGCGGCTCCTACGAGCAGTACTTC.

This clone showed up just a few times. The J gene is TRBJ2-2, the V gene TRBV7-8; D is uncertain. This CDR3 comprises 16 residues. The V end was cut by 4 bases, the J end by 6 bases, with 18 bases between. Per the germline V gene, CDR1 is SGHVS and CDR2 is FQNEAQ. The CDR3 sequence is CASSSQSITLPGELFF. The CDR3 coding sequence is TGTGCCAGCAGCTCCCAGTCGATAACCTTGCCCGGGGAGCTGTTTTTT.

The rearrangement links TRBV19 to TRBJ1-3, with D maybe TRBD1 (5 bases). Germline values: CDR1 LNHDA, CDR2 SQIVND (reference sequence). Trimming removed 3 bases from V and 3 bases from J, with 9 bases in between. The CDR3 sequence is 14 residues long. For the CDR3, the DNA is TGTGCCAGTAGTATCCCCAGGGATGGAAACACCATATATTTT. Protein product: CASSIPRDGNTIYF.

The rearrangement joins TRBV6-2 or TRBV6-3 to TRBJ2-6, with TRBD2 matching over 7 bases. This CDR3 is built from 16 residues. CDR1 and CDR2 (germline): MNHEY, SVGEGT. The V segment lost 0 bases and the J segment 4 bases; nucleotides outside the gene matches: 3. CDR3 DNA: TGTGCCAGCAGTTACTCGCGGGGGTCCGGGGCCAACGTCCTGACTTTC. Amino acids: CASSYSRGSGANVLTF.

V and J are TRBV5-1 and TRBJ2-5; tentative D call: TRBD2 (5 bases). Trimming stripped 5 bases from V and 3 bases from J, with 8 bases between. The V gene's germline CDR1 is SGHRS and CDR2 YFSETQ. The CDR3 consists of 12 residues. CDR3 in amino acids: CASRFGEETQYF. For the CDR3, the DNA is TGCGCCAGCAGATTCGGGGAAGAGACCCAGTACTTC. Filled out from reference TRBV5-1 and TRBJ2-5, the complete variable domain reads KAGVTQTPRYLIKTRGQQVTLSCSPISGHRSVSWYQQTPGQGLQFLFEYFSETQRNKGNFPGRFSGRQFSNSRSEMNVSTLELGDSALYLCASRFGEETQYFGPGTRLLVL.

The gene calls are TRBV5-5 and TRBJ1-4, with 9 bases identical to TRBD1. The CDR3 runs 16 residues. The J segment lost 10 bases and the V segment lost 0 bases, leaving 10 bases of the junction unmatched. The V gene's germline CDR1 is SGHKS and CDR2 YYEKEE (reference sequence). Written as DNA, the CDR3 is TGTGCCAGCAGCTTGGCGCCCGGGACAGGGATCGGAAAACTGTTTTTT. It yields the protein CASSLAPGTGIGKLFF.

The V and J genes are TRBV7-9 and TRBJ2-7; D is ambiguous. Between the trimmed V and J ends, which lost 2 bases and 3 bases, there was a span of 5 bases. Germline-derived CDR1 and CDR2 are SEHNR and FQNEAQ (reference sequence). CDR3 length: 12 residues. The CDR3 sequence is CASSLSRYEQYF. The CDR3 bases are TGTGCCAGCAGCTTATCCCGCTACGAGCAGTACTTC.

This chain links TRBV4-1 with TRBJ2-1; 10 positions agree with TRBD2. This CDR3 has 17 amino acids. Germline trimming cut 1 base from V and 6 bases from J; bases unmatched to any gene: 9. CDR1 is MGHRA and CDR2 is YSYEKL in the germline V gene. The CDR3 DNA is TGCGCCAGCAGCCAAGCTACGAAGCCTAGCGGGGGCAATGAGCAGTTCTTC. Amino acids: CASSQATKPSGGNEQFF.

The sample holds one count of this clone. V is TRBV7-2 and J is TRBJ1-3; TRBD1 matches 7 bases. CDR1 SGHTA and CDR2 FQGNSA come from the germline V gene. The CDR3 totals 17 residues. V gave up 2 bases and J gave up 2 bases; unmatched junction bases: 9. The CDR3 nucleotides read TGTGCCAGCAGCTTACGGGCGGGTCAGGGGGCTGGAAACACCATATATTTT. Translation: CASSLRAGQGAGNTIYF.

The chain recombines TRBV5-1 with TRBJ1-3; perhaps TRBD1 as D (5 bases). Germline assignment: CDR1 SGHRS and CDR2 YFSETQ. Trimming removed 4 bases at V and 2 bases at J, with 13 bases between. The CDR3 has 15 residues. The CDR3 coding sequence is TGCGCCAGCAGCCACGATACAGGAGCTGGAAACACCATATATTTT. This gives the protein CASSHDTGAGNTIYF.

This clone has a single count. The chain links TRBV28 to TRBJ1-5; the D is unclear. The CDR3 consists of 13 residues. Trimming took 8 bases from V and 2 from J, leaving 10 bases between them. Looked up from germline, CDR1 is MDHEN and CDR2 is SYDVKM. CDR3 in amino acids: CASANGGNQPQHF. The CDR3 DNA reads TGTGCCAGCGCAAACGGGGGCAATCAGCCCCAGCATTTT.

The V and J genes are TRBV28 and TRBJ2-7, with TRBD2 identical over 8 bases. The CDR3 consists of 15 residues. Trimming at V came to 5 bases and at J to 0 bases, leaving 6 bases not matched to a gene. Germline V lookup: CDR1 MDHEN, CDR2 SYDVKM. In DNA form, the CDR3 reads TGTGCCAGCAGTCAAAGCGGGAGCTTCTCCTACGAGCAGTACTTC. This translates into CASSQSGSFSYEQYF.

This chain connects TRBV2 to TRBJ2-7; 14 bases map to TRBD2. With 9 bases clipped from V and 3 bases from J, the junction kept 1 base outside the gene matches. The CDR3 sequence is 13 residues long. CDR1 SNHLY and CDR2 FYNNEI come from the germline V gene. The CDR3 loop is CARGLAGVYEQYF. The CDR3 nucleotides are TGTGCCAGGGGACTAGCGGGAGTCTACGAGCAGTACTTC.

V and J are TRBV28 and TRBJ2-2, with a tentative D call TRBD1 (5 bases). V was cut by 6 bases and J by 1 base, with 15 bases left in between. This CDR3 spans 16 amino acids. Germline-derived CDR1 and CDR2 are MDHEN and SYDVKM. In DNA form, the CDR3 reads TGTGCCAGCAGCCAAGGGGTCCTGTGGAACACCGGGGAGCTGTTTTTT. Encoded protein: CASSQGVLWNTGELFF.

The genes are TRBV18 and TRBJ2-5; tentative D call: TRBD2 (6 bases). Germline CDR1 is KGHSH and CDR2 is LQKENI. CDR3 length equals 14 residues. V lost 3 bases to trimming and J lost 5 bases, with 13 bases between them. This CDR3 reads CASSPAGSRETQYF. Here the CDR3 DNA reads TGTGCCAGCTCACCTGCGGGGAGTAGGGAGACCCAGTACTTC.

This clone has a single count. V usage is TRBV5-1 and J usage is TRBJ2-3; 7 bases match TRBD1. The ends lost 0 bases at V and 4 bases at J; junction bases unmatched: 2. Germline-derived CDR1 and CDR2 are SGHRS and YFSETQ. The CDR3 is 14 amino acids. In nucleotides, the CDR3 is TGCGCCAGCAGCTTGGACAGGGGCCCAGATACGCAGTATTTT. Protein product: CASSLDRGPDTQYF. The whole variable domain, filled in from reference TRBV5-1 and TRBJ2-3, reads KAGVTQTPRYLIKTRGQQVTLSCSPISGHRSVSWYQQTPGQGLQFLFEYFSETQRNKGNFPGRFSGRQFSNSRSEMNVSTLELGDSALYLCASSLDRGPDTQYFGPGTRLTVL.

The chain recombines TRBV2 with TRBJ1-1; 8 bases map to TRBD1. There are 14 residues in the CDR3. The J segment lost 2 bases and the V segment lost 4 bases, leaving 3 bases of the junction unmatched. Germline CDR1 reads SNHLY; CDR2 reads FYNNEI. CDR3 nucleotide sequence: TGTGCCAGCAGTGGGACAGGGTTTAACACTGAAGCTTTCTTT. Translating gives CASSGTGFNTEAFF.

The J gene is TRBJ2-7, the V gene TRBV18, with 8 bases fitting TRBD2. The germline CDR1 and CDR2 sequences are KGHSH and LQKENI. Losses at the gene ends were 3 bases for V and 9 bases for J; bases not matched to a gene: 16. This CDR3 spans 16 amino acids. The CDR3 nucleotides read TGTGCCAGCTCACCCGAAGGGCGGGAGGACCACGGGGGGCAGTACTTC. Translating gives CASSPEGREDHGGQYF.

V usage is TRBV7-8 and J usage is TRBJ1-3; D call uncertain. CDR1 is SGHVS and CDR2 is FQNEAQ in the germline V gene. There are 14 residues in the CDR3. The V end was cut by 5 bases, the J end by 2 bases, with 10 bases between. CDR3 sequence: CASSTGRAGNTIYF. The CDR3, as DNA: TGTGCCAGCAGCACCGGGAGGGCTGGAAACACCATATATTTT.

This chain connects TRBV19 to TRBJ2-7; 14 bases are a match to TRBD2. The trim removed 3 bases at V and 2 bases at J, leaving 3 bases unmatched. The length of the CDR3 is 16 residues. Looked up from germline, CDR1 is LNHDA and CDR2 is SQIVND (reference sequence). The CDR3 coding sequence is TGTGCCAGTAGTATGACTAGCGGGAGGGCCCCCTACGAGCAGTACTTC. Translation gives CASSMTSGRAPYEQYF.

The genes are TRBV5-1 and TRBJ2-7; D perhaps matches TRBD2 (5 bases). Trimming took 2 bases from V and 0 from J, leaving 9 bases between them. Germline lookup yields CDR1 SGHRS and CDR2 YFSETQ. The CDR3 sequence is 14 residues long. CDR3 sequence (DNA): TGCGCCAGCAGCTTCCCGACTACCTCCTACGAGCAGTACTTC. It specifies CASSFPTTSYEQYF.

CDR3 bases: TGTGCCAGCACTGGACAGGGAGGGGACATTCAGTACTTC. Residues: CASTGQGGDIQYF. The rearrangement joins TRBV6-5 to TRBJ2-4; D possibly corresponds to TRBD1 (8 bases). The germline CDR1 and CDR2 sequences are MNHEY and SVGAGI. The CDR3 totals 13 residues. The V end was cut by 7 bases, the J end by 8 bases, with 15 bases between.

The CDR3 DNA sequence: TGTGCCAGCAGCCAAGTATTTGCCTACGAGCAGTACTTC. It encodes CASSQVFAYEQYF. The chain uses TRBV4-2 and TRBJ2-7; D not certain. Trimming cost V 1 base and J 2 bases, with 6 bases left between them. The CDR3 has 13 residues. CDR1 and CDR2 from the germline V gene are LGHNA and YNFKEQ.

The chain carries TRBV12-3 or TRBV12-4 and TRBJ2-5; a weak D match, TRBD2 (6 bases). V lost 2 bases to trimming and J lost 7 bases, with 8 bases between them. The CDR3 runs 12 residues. Here the CDR3 DNA reads TGTGCCAGCAGTTTACTCGGGAGGACCCAGTACTTC. It specifies CASSLLGRTQYF.

The V and J genes are TRBV21-1 and TRBJ2-2; the table's D call TRBD1 went unverified against the DNA. TRBV21-1 corresponds to a pseudogene. The CDR3 runs to 13 residues. CDR3 DNA: TGTGCCAGCAAACAGGGTCGGTCCGGGGAGCTGTTTTTT. Its protein is CASKQGRSGELFF.

The chain uses TRBV30 and TRBJ2-3; 9 bases are a match to TRBD1. This CDR3 region has 13 residues. CDR1 GTSNPN and CDR2 SVGIG come from the germline V gene (reference sequence). Germline trimming cut 6 bases from V and 4 bases from J; bases unmatched to any gene: 5. CDR3 residues: CACKTGGADTQYF. The DNA of the CDR3 is TGTGCCTGCAAGACAGGGGGGGCAGATACGCAGTATTTT.